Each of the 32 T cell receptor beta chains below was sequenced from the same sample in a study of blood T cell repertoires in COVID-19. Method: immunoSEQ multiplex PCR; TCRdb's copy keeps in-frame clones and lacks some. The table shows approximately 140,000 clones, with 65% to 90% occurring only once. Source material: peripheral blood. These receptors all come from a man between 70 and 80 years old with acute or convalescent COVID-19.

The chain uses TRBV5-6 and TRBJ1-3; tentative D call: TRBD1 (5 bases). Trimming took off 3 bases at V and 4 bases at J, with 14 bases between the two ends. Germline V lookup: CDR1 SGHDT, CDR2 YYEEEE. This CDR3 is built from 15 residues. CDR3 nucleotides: TGTGCCAGCAGCTCGTCGGCCAGGGCCGGAAACACCATATATTTT. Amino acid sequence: CASSSSARAGNTIYF.

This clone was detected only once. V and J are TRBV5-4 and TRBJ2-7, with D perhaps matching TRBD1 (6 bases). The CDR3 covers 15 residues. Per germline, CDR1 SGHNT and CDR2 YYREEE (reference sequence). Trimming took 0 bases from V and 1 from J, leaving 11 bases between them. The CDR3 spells CASSLEGTGSYEQYF. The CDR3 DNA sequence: TGTGCCAGCAGCTTGGAGGGTACAGGGTCCTACGAGCAGTACTTC.

For the CDR3, the DNA is TGTGCCAGCATATCCTCCATGGGGGCCAATTCACCCCTCCACTTT. The encoded protein is CASISSMGANSPLHF. The V gene is TRBV6-5, the J gene TRBJ1-6, with D possibly matching TRBD1 (6 bases). The CDR3 runs to 15 residues. In germline, CDR1 is MNHEY, CDR2 SVGAGI. Deletions cut 7 bases from V and 7 bases from J, with 17 bases between.

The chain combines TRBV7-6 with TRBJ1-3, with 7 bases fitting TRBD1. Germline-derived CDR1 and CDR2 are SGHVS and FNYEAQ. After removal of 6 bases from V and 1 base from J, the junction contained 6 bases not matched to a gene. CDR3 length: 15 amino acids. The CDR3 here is CASRQGTKSGNTIYF. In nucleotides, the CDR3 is TGTGCCAGCAGACAGGGGACCAAATCTGGAAACACCATATATTTT. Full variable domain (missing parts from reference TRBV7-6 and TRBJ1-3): GAGVSQSPRYKVTKRGQDVALRCDPISGHVSLYWYRQALGQGPEFLTYFNYEAQQDKSGLPNDRFSAERPEGSISTLTIQRTEQRDSAMYRCASRQGTKSGNTIYFGEGSWLTVV.

The CDR3 sequence: CASSMRRGTGQPQHF. The DNA of the CDR3 is TGTGCCAGTAGTATGAGACGGGGTACGGGCCAGCCCCAGCATTTT. The chain joins TRBV19 to TRBJ1-5; D ambiguous. CDR1 is LNHDA and CDR2 is SQIVND in the germline V gene (reference sequence). Trimming cost V 3 bases and J 7 bases, with 16 bases left between them. CDR3 size: 15 residues.

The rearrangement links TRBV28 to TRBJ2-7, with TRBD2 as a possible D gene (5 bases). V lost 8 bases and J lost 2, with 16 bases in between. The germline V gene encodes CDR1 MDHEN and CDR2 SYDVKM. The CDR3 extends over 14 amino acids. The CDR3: CASEPGFSTYEQYF. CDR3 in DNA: TGTGCCAGCGAGCCGGGATTTTCTACCTACGAGCAGTACTTC.

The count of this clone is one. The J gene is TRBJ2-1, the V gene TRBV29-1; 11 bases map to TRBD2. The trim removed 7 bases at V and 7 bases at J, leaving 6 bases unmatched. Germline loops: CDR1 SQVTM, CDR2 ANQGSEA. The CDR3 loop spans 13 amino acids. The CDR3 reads CSGGLAGGNEQFF. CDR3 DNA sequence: TGCAGCGGCGGACTAGCGGGCGGAAATGAGCAGTTCTTC.

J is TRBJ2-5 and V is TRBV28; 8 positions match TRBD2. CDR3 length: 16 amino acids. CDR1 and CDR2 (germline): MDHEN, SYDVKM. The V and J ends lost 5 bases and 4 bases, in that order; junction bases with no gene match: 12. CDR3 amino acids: CASSLISGELGETQYF. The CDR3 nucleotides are TGTGCCAGCAGTCTGATTAGCGGGGAGCTCGGAGAGACCCAGTACTTC.

The CDR3 DNA is TGCGCCAGCAGCTTAGACAGGGTCGAAGAGACCCAGTACTTC. It yields the protein CASSLDRVEETQYF. V usage is TRBV5-1 and J usage is TRBJ2-5, with 7 nucleotides matching TRBD1. V lost 2 bases, J lost 3 bases, and 4 bases stayed unmatched. Germline V gene data show CDR1 as SGHRS and CDR2 as YFSETQ. The CDR3 sequence is 14 residues long.

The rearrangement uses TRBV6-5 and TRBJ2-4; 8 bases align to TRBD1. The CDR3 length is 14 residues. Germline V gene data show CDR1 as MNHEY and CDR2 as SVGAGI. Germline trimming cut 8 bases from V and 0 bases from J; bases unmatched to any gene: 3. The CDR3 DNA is TGTGCCAGCCAGGACAGGGTAGCCAAAAACATTCAGTACTTC. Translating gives CASQDRVAKNIQYF.

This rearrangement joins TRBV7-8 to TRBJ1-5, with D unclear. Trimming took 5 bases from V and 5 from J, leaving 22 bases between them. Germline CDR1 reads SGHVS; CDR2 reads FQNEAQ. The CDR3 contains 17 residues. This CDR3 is CASSLFLRRRTDQPQHF. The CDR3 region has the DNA TGTGCCAGCAGCCTATTTCTCAGGAGGCGTACCGATCAGCCCCAGCATTTT.

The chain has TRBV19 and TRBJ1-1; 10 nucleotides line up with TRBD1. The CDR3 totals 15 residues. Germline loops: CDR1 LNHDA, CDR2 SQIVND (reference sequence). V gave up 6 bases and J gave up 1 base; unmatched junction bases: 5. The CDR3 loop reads CASSWGQGTNTEAFF. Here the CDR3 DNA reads TGTGCCAGTAGCTGGGGACAGGGGACGAACACTGAAGCTTTCTTT.

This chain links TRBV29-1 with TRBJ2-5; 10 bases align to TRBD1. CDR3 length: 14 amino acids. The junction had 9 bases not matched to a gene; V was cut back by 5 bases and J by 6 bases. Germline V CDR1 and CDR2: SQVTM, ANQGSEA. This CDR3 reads CSVTPGQGIKTQYF. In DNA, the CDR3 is TGCAGCGTTACACCGGGACAGGGGATAAAGACCCAGTACTTC.

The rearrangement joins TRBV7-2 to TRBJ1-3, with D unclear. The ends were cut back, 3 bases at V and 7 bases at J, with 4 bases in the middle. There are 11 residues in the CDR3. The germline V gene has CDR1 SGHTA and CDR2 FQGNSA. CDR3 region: CASSFFNTIYF. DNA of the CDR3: TGTGCCAGCAGCTTCTTCAACACCATATATTTT.

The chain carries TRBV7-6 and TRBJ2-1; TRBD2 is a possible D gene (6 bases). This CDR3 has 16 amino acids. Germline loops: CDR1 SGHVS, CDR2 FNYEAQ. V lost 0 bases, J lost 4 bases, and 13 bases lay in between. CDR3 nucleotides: TGTGCCAGCAGCTTAGCGCGAGCGGGCCGTTACAATGAGCAGTTCTTC. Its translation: CASSLARAGRYNEQFF.

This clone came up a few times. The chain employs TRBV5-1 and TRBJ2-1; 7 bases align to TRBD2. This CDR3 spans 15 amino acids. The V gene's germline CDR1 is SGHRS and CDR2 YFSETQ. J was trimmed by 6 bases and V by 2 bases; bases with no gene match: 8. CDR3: CASSLAGPSVNEQFF. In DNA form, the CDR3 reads TGCGCCAGCAGCTTAGCGGGACCCTCCGTCAATGAGCAGTTCTTC.

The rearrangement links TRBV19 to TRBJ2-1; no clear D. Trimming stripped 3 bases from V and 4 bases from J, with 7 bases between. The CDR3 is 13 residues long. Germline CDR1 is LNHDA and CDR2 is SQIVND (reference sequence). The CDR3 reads CASSMAEYNEQFF. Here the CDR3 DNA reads TGTGCCAGTAGTATGGCGGAATACAATGAGCAGTTCTTC.

CDR3 loop: CASSFGAGDGTGELFF. DNA of the CDR3: TGTGCCAGCAGCTTCGGAGCGGGAGATGGGACCGGGGAGCTGTTTTTT. This chain links TRBV5-4 with TRBJ2-2, with 8 bases aligning to TRBD2. V trimming: 2 bases; J trimming: 5 bases; junction bases outside the gene matches: 8. Germline loops: CDR1 SGHNT, CDR2 YYREEE (reference sequence). The CDR3 consists of 16 residues.

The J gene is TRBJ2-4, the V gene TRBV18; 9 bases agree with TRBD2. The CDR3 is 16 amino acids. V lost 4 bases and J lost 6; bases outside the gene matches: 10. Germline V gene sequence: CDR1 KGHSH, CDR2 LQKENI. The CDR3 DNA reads TGTGCCAGCTCACAGGGACTAGCTCCGAGGGTAAACATTCAGTACTTC. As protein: CASSQGLAPRVNIQYF.

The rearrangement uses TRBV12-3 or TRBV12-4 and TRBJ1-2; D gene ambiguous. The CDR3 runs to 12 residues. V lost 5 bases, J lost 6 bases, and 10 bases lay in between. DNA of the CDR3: TGTGCCAGCAGTCCCCTTAGTGATGGCTACACCTTC. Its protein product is CASSPLSDGYTF.

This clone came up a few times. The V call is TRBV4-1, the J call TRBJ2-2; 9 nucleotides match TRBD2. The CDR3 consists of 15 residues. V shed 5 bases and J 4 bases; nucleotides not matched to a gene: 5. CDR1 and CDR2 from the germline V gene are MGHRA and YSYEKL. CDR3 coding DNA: TGCGCCAGCAGCGTACTAGCGGGTCCCACCGGGGAGCTGTTTTTT. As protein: CASSVLAGPTGELFF.

CDR3 coding DNA: TGTGCCAGCTCATTGGCAGGGGGCGCGGACTATGGCTACACCTTC. It specifies CASSLAGGADYGYTF. The chain carries TRBV18 and TRBJ1-2; TRBD1 matches 8 bases. V gave up 5 bases and J gave up 3 bases; unmatched junction bases: 8. Germline V CDR1 and CDR2: KGHSH, LQKENI. The length of the CDR3 is 15 residues.

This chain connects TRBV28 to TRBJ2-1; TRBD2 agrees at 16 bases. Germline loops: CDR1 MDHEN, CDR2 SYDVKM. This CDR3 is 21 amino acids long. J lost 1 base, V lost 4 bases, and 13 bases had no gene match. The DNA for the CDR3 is TGTGCCAGCAGTTCAATCCGGACCGGGACTAGCGGGAGGGGATCCTACAATGAGCAGTTCTTC. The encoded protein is CASSSIRTGTSGRGSYNEQFF. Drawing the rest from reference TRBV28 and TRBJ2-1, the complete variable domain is DVKVTQSSRYLVKRTGEKVFLECVQDMDHENMFWYRQDPGLGLRLIYFSYDVKMKEKGDIPEGYSVSREKKERFSLILESASTNQTSMYLCASSSIRTGTSGRGSYNEQFFGPGTRLTVL.

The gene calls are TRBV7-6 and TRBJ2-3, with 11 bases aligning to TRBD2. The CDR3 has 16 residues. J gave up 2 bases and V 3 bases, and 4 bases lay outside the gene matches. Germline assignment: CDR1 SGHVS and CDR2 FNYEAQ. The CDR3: CASSLDSGRATDTQYF. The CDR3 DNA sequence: TGTGCCAGCAGCTTGGATAGCGGGAGGGCCACAGATACGCAGTATTTT. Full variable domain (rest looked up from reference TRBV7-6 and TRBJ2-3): GAGVSQSPRYKVTKRGQDVALRCDPISGHVSLYWYRQALGQGPEFLTYFNYEAQQDKSGLPNDRFSAERPEGSISTLTIQRTEQRDSAMYRCASSLDSGRATDTQYFGPGTRLTVL.

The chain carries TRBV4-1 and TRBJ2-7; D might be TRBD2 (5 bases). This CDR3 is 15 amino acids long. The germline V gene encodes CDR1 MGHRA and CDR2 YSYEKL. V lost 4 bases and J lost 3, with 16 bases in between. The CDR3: CASSLSGQDGYEQYF. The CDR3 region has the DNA TGCGCCAGCAGCCTAAGCGGCCAGGATGGCTACGAGCAGTACTTC.

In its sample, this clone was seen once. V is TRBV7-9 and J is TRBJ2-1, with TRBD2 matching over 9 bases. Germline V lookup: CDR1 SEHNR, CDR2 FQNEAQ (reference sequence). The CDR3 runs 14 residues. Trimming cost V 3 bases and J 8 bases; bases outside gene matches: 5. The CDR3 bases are TGTGCCAGCAGCTTGGGGACTAGCACCCATGAGCAGTTCTTC. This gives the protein CASSLGTSTHEQFF.

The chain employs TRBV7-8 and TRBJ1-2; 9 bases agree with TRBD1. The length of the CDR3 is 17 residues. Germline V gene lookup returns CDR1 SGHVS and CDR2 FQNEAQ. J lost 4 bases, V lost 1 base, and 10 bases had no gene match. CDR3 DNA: TGTGCCAGCAGCTTAGGGACAGGGGAGGCGGTTTCCTATGGCTACACCTTC. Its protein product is CASSLGTGEAVSYGYTF. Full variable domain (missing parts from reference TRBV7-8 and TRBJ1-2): GAGVSQSPRYKVAKRGQDVALRCDPISGHVSLFWYQQALGQGPEFLTYFQNEAQLDKSGLPSDRFFAERPEGSVSTLKIQRTQQEDSAVYLCASSLGTGEAVSYGYTFGSGTRLTVV.

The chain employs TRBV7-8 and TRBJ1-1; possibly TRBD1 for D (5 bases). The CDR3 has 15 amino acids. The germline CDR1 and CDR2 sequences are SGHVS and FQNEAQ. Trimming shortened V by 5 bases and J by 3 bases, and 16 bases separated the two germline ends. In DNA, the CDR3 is TGTGCCAGCAGCCTAGGGACTGGCTGGGACACTGAAGCTTTCTTT. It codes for CASSLGTGWDTEAFF.

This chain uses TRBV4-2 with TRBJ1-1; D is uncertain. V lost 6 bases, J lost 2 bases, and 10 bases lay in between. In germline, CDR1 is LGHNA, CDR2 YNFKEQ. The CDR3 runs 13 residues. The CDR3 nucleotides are TGTGCCAGCAGTGAACGGGTCAACACTGAAGCTTTCTTT. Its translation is CASSERVNTEAFF.

The CDR3 bases are TGTGCCAGCAGCTTGGGGACAGGGGATAATTCACCCCTCCACTTT. The encoded protein is CASSLGTGDNSPLHF. The chain is built from TRBV7-6 and TRBJ1-6; 10 positions match TRBD1. Germline values: CDR1 SGHVS, CDR2 FNYEAQ. This CDR3 has 15 residues. J was trimmed by 5 bases and V by 3 bases; bases with no gene match: 1.

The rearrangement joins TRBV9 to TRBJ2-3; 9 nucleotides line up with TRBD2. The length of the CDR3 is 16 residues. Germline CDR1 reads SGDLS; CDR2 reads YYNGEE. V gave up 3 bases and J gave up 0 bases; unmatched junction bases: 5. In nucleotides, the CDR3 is TGTGCCAGCAGCGCGACTAGCGGAGCCAGCACAGATACGCAGTATTTT. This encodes CASSATSGASTDTQYF. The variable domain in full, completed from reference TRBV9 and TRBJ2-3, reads DSGVTQTPKHLITATGQRVTLRCSPRSGDLSVYWYQQSLDQGLQFLIQYYNGEERAKGNILERFSAQQFPDLHSELNLSSLELGDSALYFCASSATSGASTDTQYFGPGTRLTVL.

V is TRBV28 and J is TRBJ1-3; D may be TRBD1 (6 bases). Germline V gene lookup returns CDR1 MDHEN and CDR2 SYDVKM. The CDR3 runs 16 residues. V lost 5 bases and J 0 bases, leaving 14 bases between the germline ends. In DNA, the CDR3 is TGTGCCAGCAGTCCAGGGGATAGTGCCTCTGGAAACACCATATATTTT. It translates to CASSPGDSASGNTIYF.